This entry lists 17 T cell receptor beta chains sequenced from one sample in a study of long-term antiretroviral therapy in people with HIV. Run at survey level, the immunoSEQ assay was version v3.0. Produced via immunoSEQ multiplex PCR; TCRdb's table is partial and in-frame only. The sample carries approximately 35,000 clones, roughly three quarters recorded once. The sequencing here drew on unsorted PBMCs, taken 1.9 years after starting antiretroviral therapy. Receptors were obtained from a man aged 18 to 30 with HIV.

The V call is TRBV2, the J call TRBJ1-1, with a weak D call TRBD1 (6 bases). The germline gives CDR1 SNHLY, CDR2 FYNNEI. The V end lost 11 bases, the J end lost 4 bases, and 14 bases lay between the germline ends. The CDR3 consists of 12 residues. DNA for the CDR3: TGTGCCCTCGACAGGTGGGTCACTGAAGCTTTCTTT. This encodes CALDRWVTEAFF.

This clone was found a few times. The V and J genes are TRBV6-1 and TRBJ2-2; D is unclear. In germline, CDR1 is MNHNS, CDR2 SASEGT. The CDR3 has 12 residues. The V gene lost 4 bases and the J gene lost 6 bases, with 6 bases spanning the gap. CDR3 coding DNA: TGTGCCAGCAGTGTCCTATCCGGGGAGCTGTTTTTT. Its translation is CASSVLSGELFF.

The rearrangement joins TRBV10-2 to TRBJ1-6, with D unclear. From germline, CDR1 is WSHSY and CDR2 SAAADI. The V end was cut by 7 bases, the J end by 3 bases, with 16 bases between. This CDR3 has 16 amino acids. CDR3 sequence: CASTLAGAIYNSPLHF. CDR3 bases: TGCGCCAGCACCCTCGCCGGCGCCATCTATAATTCACCCCTCCACTTT.

This chain links TRBV18 with TRBJ2-4, with D possibly called TRBD1 or TRBD2 (5 bases each). V lost 6 bases and J lost 5, with 20 bases in between. Germline CDR1 and CDR2: KGHSH and LQKENI. CDR3 length: 16 amino acids. The CDR3 nucleotides are TGTGCCAGCTCGCATCTCGACCGGGACGCCCAAAACATTCAGTACTTC. Its translation is CASSHLDRDAQNIQYF.

In this sample, this clone turned up a few times. The rearrangement joins TRBV11-3 to TRBJ2-2, with a tentative D call TRBD2 (5 bases). With 4 bases removed from V and 4 bases from J, the gap between germline ends came to 16 bases. The CDR3 extends over 16 amino acids. The germline CDR1 and CDR2 sequences are SGHNT and YENEEA. CDR3 bases: TGTGCCAGCAGCTCGTCGGATTCGGGGTCCACCGGGGAGCTGTTTTTT. It specifies CASSSSDSGSTGELFF.

J is TRBJ2-5 and V is TRBV5-6; D may be TRBD1 (7 bases). CDR3 length: 15 residues. The germline CDR1 and CDR2 sequences are SGHDT and YYEEEE. Trimming took off 2 bases at V and 5 bases at J, with 16 bases between the two ends. The CDR3 here is CASSFGGGRGETQYF. The CDR3 DNA reads TGTGCCAGCAGCTTTGGAGGGGGCCGGGGTGAGACCCAGTACTTC.

The gene calls are TRBV7-3 and TRBJ2-1; TRBD1 aligns across 9 bases. This CDR3 is 14 amino acids long. Trimming cost V 5 bases and J 5 bases; bases outside gene matches: 4. CDR1 is SGHTA, CDR2 FQGTGA, per germline. The CDR3 reads CASSLGDRDNEQFF. The CDR3 DNA reads as TGTGCCAGCAGCCTGGGGGACAGGGACAATGAGCAGTTCTTC.

The chain recombines TRBV6-5 with TRBJ1-6; D gene uncertain. The CDR3 length is 13 residues. V was trimmed by 6 bases and J by 4 bases, leaving 7 bases between them. Germline V gives CDR1 MNHEY, CDR2 SVGAGI. CDR3 sequence (DNA): TGTGCCAGCAGCCCTAGGTATAATTCACCCCTCCACTTT. It encodes CASSPRYNSPLHF.

J is TRBJ2-1 and V is TRBV11-2; no firm D call. Germline V gene data show CDR1 as SGHAT and CDR2 as FQNNGV. V was cut by 5 bases and J by 9 bases, with 11 bases left in between. This CDR3 comprises 12 residues. The CDR3 coding sequence is TGTGCCAGCAGCCATTCCCGGCGTGAGCAGTTCTTC. Translating gives CASSHSRREQFF.

The chain combines TRBV15 with TRBJ2-4; 7 bases line up with TRBD1. Per the germline V gene, CDR1 is LNHNV and CDR2 is YYDKDF (reference sequence). This CDR3 region has 16 residues. V shed 3 bases, J shed 1 base, and the junction held 6 bases outside the gene matches. The CDR3 DNA reads as TGTGCCACCAGCAGGGCATTACAGGGGGCCAAAAACATTCAGTACTTC. It is translated as CATSRALQGAKNIQYF.

The chain couples TRBV2 to TRBJ1-3; D gene ambiguous. The V end lost 7 bases, the J end lost 1 base, and 11 bases lay between the germline ends. The CDR3 totals 14 residues. Germline assignment: CDR1 SNHLY and CDR2 FYNNEI. Here the CDR3 DNA reads TGTGCCAGCAACCCGCCAGCTTCTGGAAACACCATATATTTT. It translates to CASNPPASGNTIYF.

The chain couples TRBV9 to TRBJ1-6; a possible D gene is TRBD1 (5 bases). V was cut by 3 bases and J by 10 bases, with 11 bases left in between. CDR3 length: 13 residues. The V gene's germline CDR1 is SGDLS and CDR2 YYNGEE. CDR3 loop: CASSAGTESPLHF. CDR3 nucleotide sequence: TGTGCCAGCAGCGCAGGGACTGAATCACCCCTCCACTTT.

This sequence joins TRBV28 and TRBJ2-1; 11 nucleotides align to TRBD2. The germline V gene encodes CDR1 MDHEN and CDR2 SYDVKM. There are 15 residues in the CDR3. The ends lost 3 bases at V and 5 bases at J; junction bases unmatched: 3. CDR3 protein: CASSFLAGGNNEQFF. CDR3 DNA: TGTGCCAGCAGTTTTCTAGCGGGGGGCAACAATGAGCAGTTCTTC.

V gene TRBV6-5 combines with J gene TRBJ1-1; 7 bases map to TRBD1. Germline CDR1 reads MNHEY; CDR2 reads SVGAGI. Trimming cost V 1 base and J 4 bases; bases outside gene matches: 0. The CDR3 is made up of 13 amino acids. CDR3 DNA: TGTGCCAGCAGTTACTGGACAGGCACTGAAGCTTTCTTT. Its protein product is CASSYWTGTEAFF.

The V and J genes are TRBV5-1 and TRBJ2-5, with 8 positions matching TRBD1. The V segment lost 4 bases and the J segment 5 bases; nucleotides outside the gene matches: 10. The CDR3 is made up of 15 amino acids. Germline-derived CDR1 and CDR2 are SGHRS and YFSETQ. The CDR3 is CASSHGQGEGETQYF. The CDR3 DNA reads TGCGCCAGCAGCCACGGACAGGGAGAGGGGGAGACCCAGTACTTC.

V and J are TRBV5-1 and TRBJ1-1; TRBD1 is a possible D gene (5 bases). The germline gives CDR1 SGHRS, CDR2 YFSETQ. V lost 0 bases, J lost 1 base, and 7 bases lay in between. The length of the CDR3 is 14 residues. The CDR3 DNA reads as TGCGCCAGCAGCTTGGCAACAGGGAACACTGAAGCTTTCTTT. This encodes CASSLATGNTEAFF.

The chain couples TRBV9 to TRBJ2-1, with D uncertain. This CDR3 has 14 residues. V was cut by 0 bases and J by 6 bases, with 10 bases left in between. The germline V gene has CDR1 SGDLS and CDR2 YYNGEE. The CDR3 sequence: CASSVEGTSNEQFF. DNA for the CDR3: TGTGCCAGCAGCGTAGAGGGCACGTCCAATGAGCAGTTCTTC. Complete variable domain (other parts from reference TRBV9 and TRBJ2-1): DSGVTQTPKHLITATGQRVTLRCSPRSGDLSVYWYQQSLDQGLQFLIQYYNGEERAKGNILERFSAQQFPDLHSELNLSSLELGDSALYFCASSVEGTSNEQFFGPGTRLTVL.